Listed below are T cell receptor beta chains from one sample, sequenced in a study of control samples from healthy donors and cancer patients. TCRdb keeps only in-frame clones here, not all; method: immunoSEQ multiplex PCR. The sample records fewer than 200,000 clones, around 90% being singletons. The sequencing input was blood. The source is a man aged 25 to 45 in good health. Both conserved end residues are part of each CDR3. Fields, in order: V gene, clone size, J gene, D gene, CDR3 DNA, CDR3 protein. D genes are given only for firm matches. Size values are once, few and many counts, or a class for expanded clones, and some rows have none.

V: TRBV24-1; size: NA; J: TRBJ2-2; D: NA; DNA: TGTGCCACCAGTGATTTAAATACCAACGGGGAGCTGTTTTTT; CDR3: CATSDLNTNGELFF
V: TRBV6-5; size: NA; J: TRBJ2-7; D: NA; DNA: TGTGCCAGCGCGTTCGGCAGTCACTCCTCCTACGAGCAGTACTTC; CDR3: CASAFGSHSSYEQYF
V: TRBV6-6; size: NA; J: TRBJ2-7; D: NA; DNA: TGTGCCAGCAGTTACCCCCTTGACGAGCAGTACTTC; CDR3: CASSYPLDEQYF
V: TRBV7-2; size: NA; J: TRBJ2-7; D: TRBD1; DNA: TGTGCCAGCAGCTTCAGGGGGTACGAGCAGTACTTC; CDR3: CASSFRGYEQYF
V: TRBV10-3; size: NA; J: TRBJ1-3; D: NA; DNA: TGTGCCATCAGTGGTTCAGTGGTATCCGGAAACACCATATATTTT; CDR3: CAISGSVVSGNTIYF
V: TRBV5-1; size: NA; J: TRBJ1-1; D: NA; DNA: TGCGCCAGCAGCCACGGGGACCGCCAAGAGGCTTTCTTT; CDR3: CASSHGDRQEAFF
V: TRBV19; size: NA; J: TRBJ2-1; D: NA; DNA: TGTGCCAGTAGTGTACCATACGGGACACGGGATAATGAGCAGTTCTTC; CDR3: CASSVPYGTRDNEQFF
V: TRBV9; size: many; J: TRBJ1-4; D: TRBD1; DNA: TGTGCCAGCAGCTCACAGGGGGGCCATGGAAAACTGTTTTTT; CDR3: CASSSQGGHGKLFF
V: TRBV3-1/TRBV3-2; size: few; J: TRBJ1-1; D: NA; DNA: TGTGCCAGCAGCCACCAGACCCGGCCGAACACTGAAGCTTTCTTT; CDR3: CASSHQTRPNTEAFF
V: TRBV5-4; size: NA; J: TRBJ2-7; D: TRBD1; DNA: TGTGCCAGCAGCTTACACAGGGGGCGCATGGCTAGCTCATCCTACGAGCAGTACTTC; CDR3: CASSLHRGRMASSSYEQYF
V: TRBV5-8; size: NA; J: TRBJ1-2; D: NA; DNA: TGTGCCAGCAGCTTGGATGGGGGGGTAAATGGCTACACCTTC; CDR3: CASSLDGGVNGYTF
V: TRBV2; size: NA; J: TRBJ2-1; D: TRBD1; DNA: TGTGCCAGCAGGCCGACAGGGAGTGGTGAGCAGTTCTTC; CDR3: CASRPTGSGEQFF
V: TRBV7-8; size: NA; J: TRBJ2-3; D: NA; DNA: TGTGCCAGCAGCTTACGCCAGGGTGGAGATACGCAGTATTTT; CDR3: CASSLRQGGDTQYF
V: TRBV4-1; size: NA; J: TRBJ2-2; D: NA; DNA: TGCGCCAGCAGCCACTTCACCGGGGAGCTGTTTTTT; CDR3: CASSHFTGELFF
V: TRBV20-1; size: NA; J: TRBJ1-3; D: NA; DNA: TGCAGTGCTAGTCTCAAACCGGGCTCTGGAAACACCATATATTTT; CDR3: CSASLKPGSGNTIYF
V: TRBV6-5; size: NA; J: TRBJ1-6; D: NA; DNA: TGTGCCAGCTTCTTGGGCAGCCAGAATAATTCACCCCTCCACTTT; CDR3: CASFLGSQNNSPLHF
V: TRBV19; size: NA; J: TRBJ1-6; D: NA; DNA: TGTGCCAGTAGTATAGGGACGGACAATTCACCCCTCCACTTT; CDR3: CASSIGTDNSPLHF
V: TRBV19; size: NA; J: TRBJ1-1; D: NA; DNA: TGTGCCAGTTTGGGCGGGGCGGTGAACACTGAAGCTTTCTTT; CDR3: CASLGGAVNTEAFF
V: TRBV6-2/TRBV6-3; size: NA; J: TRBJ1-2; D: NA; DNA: TGTGCCAGCAGTTACACGCCGACTGGAACGTATGGCTACACCTTC; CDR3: CASSYTPTGTYGYTF
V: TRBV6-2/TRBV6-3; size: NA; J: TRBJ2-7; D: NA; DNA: TGTGCCAGCAGTTACTCGAGAGGGGGTGAGTACGAGCAGTACTTC; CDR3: CASSYSRGGEYEQYF
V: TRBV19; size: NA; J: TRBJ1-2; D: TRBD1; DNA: TGTGCCAGTAGGGACAGGGGGCAAAATGGCTACACCTTC; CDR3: CASRDRGQNGYTF
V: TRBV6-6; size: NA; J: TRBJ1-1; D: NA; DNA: TGTGCCAGCAGACAGGGACAGAACACTGAAGCTTTCTTT; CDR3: CASRQGQNTEAFF
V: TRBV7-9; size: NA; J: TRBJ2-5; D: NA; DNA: TGTGCCAGCAGCTTCCCGACAGACCAAGAGACCCAGTACTTC; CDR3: CASSFPTDQETQYF
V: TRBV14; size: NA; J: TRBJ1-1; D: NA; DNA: TGTGCCAGCAGCATAAACCAGGGGTCGACTGAAGCTTTCTTT; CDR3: CASSINQGSTEAFF
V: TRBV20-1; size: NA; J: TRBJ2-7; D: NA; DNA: TGCAGTGCTAGCTTAAACGAGCAGTACTTC; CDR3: CSASLNEQYF
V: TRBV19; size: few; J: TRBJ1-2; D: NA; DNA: TGTGCCAGTAGTATAGATCGGCCGGGGTACTATGGCTACACCTTC; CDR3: CASSIDRPGYYGYTF
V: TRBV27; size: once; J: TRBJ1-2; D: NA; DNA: TGTGCCAGCAGTTTTGAGGGTAACTATGGCTACACCTTC; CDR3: CASSFEGNYGYTF
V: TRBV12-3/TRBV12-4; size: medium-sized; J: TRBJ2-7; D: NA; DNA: TGTGCCAGCAGTTTTGTGATAGACGGCGAGCAGTACTTC; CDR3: CASSFVIDGEQYF
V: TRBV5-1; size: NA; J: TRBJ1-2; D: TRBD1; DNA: TGCGCCAGCAGCCGGGACAGTAACTATGGCTACACCTTC; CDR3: CASSRDSNYGYTF
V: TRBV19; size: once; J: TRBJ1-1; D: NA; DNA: TGTGCCAGTAGTTTACAACCGAACACTGAAGCTTTCTTT; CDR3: CASSLQPNTEAFF
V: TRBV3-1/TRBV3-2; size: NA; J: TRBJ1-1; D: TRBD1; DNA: TGTGCCAGCAGCCTCAGGGGGTCGGGGGAAGCTTTCTTT; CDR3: CASSLRGSGEAFF
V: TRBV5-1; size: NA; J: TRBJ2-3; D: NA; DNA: TGCGCCAGCAGCTTGGCCGGGAGCACAGATACGCAGTATTTT; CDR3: CASSLAGSTDTQYF
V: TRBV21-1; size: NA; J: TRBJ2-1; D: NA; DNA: TGTGCCAGCGTCGGGAGCGGGAGGGCCGTTGAGCAGTTCTTC; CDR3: CASVGSGRAVEQFF
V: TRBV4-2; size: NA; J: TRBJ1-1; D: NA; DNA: TGTGCCAGCAGCCAATTACAGGGAGTTTACACTGAAGCTTTCTTT; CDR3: CASSQLQGVYTEAFF
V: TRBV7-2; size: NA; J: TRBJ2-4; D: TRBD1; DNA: TGTGCCAGCAGCTCACAAACAGGGGCAAACATTCAGTACTTC; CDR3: CASSSQTGANIQYF
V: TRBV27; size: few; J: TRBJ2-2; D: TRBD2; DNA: TGTGCCAGCAGTTCCTTAGCTAGCGGGGACGGCGGGGAGCTGTTTTTT; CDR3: CASSSLASGDGGELFF
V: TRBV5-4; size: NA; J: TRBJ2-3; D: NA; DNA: TGTGCCAGCAGCTTGGACCCCACATGGAGCACAGATACGCAGTATTTT; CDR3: CASSLDPTWSTDTQYF
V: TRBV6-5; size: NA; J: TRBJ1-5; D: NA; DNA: TGTGCCAGCAGGGGCACGACTGGACAGCCCCAGCATTTT; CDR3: CASRGTTGQPQHF
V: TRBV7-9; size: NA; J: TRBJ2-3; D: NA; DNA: TGTGCCAGCAGCAATACAGGAGCCCACACAGATACGCAGTATTTT; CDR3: CASSNTGAHTDTQYF
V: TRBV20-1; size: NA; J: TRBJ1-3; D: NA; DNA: TGCAGTGCTAAGGGGCCTGCCATATATTTT; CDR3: CSAKGPAIYF
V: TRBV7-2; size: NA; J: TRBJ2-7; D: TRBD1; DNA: TGTGCCAGCAGCTTACCCGACAGGGGAATATCCTACGAGCAGTACTTC; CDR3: CASSLPDRGISYEQYF
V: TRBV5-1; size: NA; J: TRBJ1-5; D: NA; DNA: TGCGCCAGCATAAGGTCAGGTAATCAGCCCCAGCATTTT; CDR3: CASIRSGNQPQHF
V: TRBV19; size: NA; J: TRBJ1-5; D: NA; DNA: TGTGCCAGTAGTATAGCGGGTCGATATAGCAATCAGCCCCAGCATTTT; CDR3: CASSIAGRYSNQPQHF
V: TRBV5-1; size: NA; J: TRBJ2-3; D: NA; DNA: TGCGCCAGCAGCCGACCCTACACAGATACGCAGTATTTT; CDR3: CASSRPYTDTQYF
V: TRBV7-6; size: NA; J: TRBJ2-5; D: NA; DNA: TGTGCCAGCAGCCCGGGGGAGACCCAGTACTTC; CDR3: CASSPGETQYF
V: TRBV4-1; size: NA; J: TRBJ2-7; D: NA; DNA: TGCGCCAGCAGCCAAGGGGCCAACTCCTACGAGCAGTACTTC; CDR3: CASSQGANSYEQYF
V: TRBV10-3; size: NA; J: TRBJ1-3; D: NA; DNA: TGTGCCATCGGGGACAACTCTGGAAACACCATATATTTT; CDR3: CAIGDNSGNTIYF
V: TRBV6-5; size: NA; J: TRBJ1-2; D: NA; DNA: TGTGCCAGCACCACGGGCCAGGGGGGCTACACCTTC; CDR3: CASTTGQGGYTF
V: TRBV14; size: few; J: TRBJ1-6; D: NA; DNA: TGTGCCAGCAGCCAAGTAAAGGACCCAAATTCACCCCTCCACTTT; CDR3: CASSQVKDPNSPLHF
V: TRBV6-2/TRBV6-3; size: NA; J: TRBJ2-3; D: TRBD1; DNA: TGTGCCAGCAGCCGACAGGGGGCGTTCACAGATACGCAGTATTTT; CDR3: CASSRQGAFTDTQYF
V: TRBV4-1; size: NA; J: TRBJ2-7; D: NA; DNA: TGCGCCAGCAGCCAAGAGCCGACAGGCGGCTCCTACGAGCAGTACTTC; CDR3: CASSQEPTGGSYEQYF
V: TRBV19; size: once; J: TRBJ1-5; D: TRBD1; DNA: TGTGCCTTGGGGGGGACAGGGGGTTTTAATCATCCCCAGCATTTT; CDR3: CALGGTGGFNHPQHF
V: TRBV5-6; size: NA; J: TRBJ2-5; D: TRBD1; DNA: TGTGCCAGCAGCTGGGGGGACAGGGAGACAGAGACCCAGTACTTC; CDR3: CASSWGDRETETQYF
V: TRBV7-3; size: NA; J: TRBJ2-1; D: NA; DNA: TGTGCCAGCAGCTTGGAAGGGTCCTCCTACAATGAGCAGTTCTTC; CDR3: CASSLEGSSYNEQFF